Below, 22 T cell receptor beta chains from the same sample are listed, as sequenced in a study of blood T cell repertoires in COVID-19. The assay was immunoSEQ multiplex PCR, and TCRdb's table has in-frame clones only and misses some. Found here are under 80,000 clones, about four fifths of them singletons; the top ten hold approximately 12%. Sequenced sample: peripheral blood. The receptor source for this set is a man over 45 with acute or convalescent COVID-19.

For the CDR3, the DNA is TGTGCCAGCAGCTTGGGTAGCGGGGGGTTCCAAGAGACCCAGTACTTC. Translated: CASSLGSGGFQETQYF. The chain uses TRBV7-7 and TRBJ2-5; TRBD2 matches at 10 bases. Germline V gene lookup returns CDR1 SSHAT and CDR2 FNYEAQ (reference sequence). J lost 1 base, V lost 3 bases, and 5 bases had no gene match. The CDR3 covers 16 residues.

This clone came up once. The J gene is TRBJ1-3, the V gene TRBV30, with a possible D match to TRBD1 (6 bases). Germline loops: CDR1 GTSNPN, CDR2 SVGIG (reference sequence). V was cut by 3 bases and J by 0 bases, with 6 bases left in between. The CDR3 extends over 13 amino acids. CDR3 in DNA: TGTGCCTGGAGACAGGGCTCTGGAAACACCATATATTTT. Translating gives CAWRQGSGNTIYF.

The gene calls are TRBV10-3 and TRBJ2-5, with D hard to call. Trimming left V 0 bases short and J 4 bases short, with 6 bases between. CDR1 is ENHRY, CDR2 SYGVKD, per germline. The CDR3 length is 13 residues. The CDR3: CAISESGRETQYF. The CDR3 DNA reads as TGTGCCATCAGTGAGTCCGGTAGAGAGACCCAGTACTTC.

This sequence joins TRBV15 and TRBJ2-7; D perhaps matches TRBD1 (5 bases). Germline V gene sequence: CDR1 LNHNV, CDR2 YYDKDF (reference sequence). The CDR3 covers 16 residues. Trimming cost V 0 bases and J 6 bases, with 18 bases left between them. The CDR3 loop is CATSRDLFRETVEQYF. CDR3 nucleotide sequence: TGTGCCACCAGCAGAGATCTTTTTCGTGAGACAGTCGAGCAGTACTTC. Drawing the rest from reference TRBV15 and TRBJ2-7, the complete variable domain is DAMVIQNPRYQVTQFGKPVTLSCSQTLNHNVMYWYQQKSSQAPKLLFHYYDKDFNNEADTPDNFQSRRPNTSFCFLDIRSPGLGDTAMYLCATSRDLFRETVEQYFGPGTRLTVT.

The rearrangement uses TRBV6-5 and TRBJ1-4; D unclear. V lost 5 bases and J 7 bases, leaving 14 bases between the germline ends. Germline lookup yields CDR1 MNHEY and CDR2 SVGAGI. The CDR3 runs 14 residues. The CDR3 bases are TGTGCCAGCAGTCCATCACGGGGAAGTGAAAAACTGTTTTTT. Translating gives CASSPSRGSEKLFF.

The chain couples TRBV6-6 to TRBJ2-5; D perhaps matches TRBD2 (6 bases). CDR1 and CDR2 from the germline V gene are MNHNY and SVGAGI (reference sequence). The CDR3 spans 16 residues. Trimming removed 6 bases from V and 2 bases from J, with 19 bases in between. Here the CDR3 DNA reads TGTGCCAGCAGCTCCGGGGACTTAAGGGTTCAAGAGACCCAGTACTTC. It codes for CASSSGDLRVQETQYF.

The J gene is TRBJ1-1, the V gene TRBV6-6; weak D call: TRBD1 (5 bases). The CDR3 spans 15 residues. Germline assignment: CDR1 MNHNY and CDR2 SVGAGI (reference sequence). Trimming pared 6 bases from V and 0 bases from J, leaving 14 bases between. The DNA of the CDR3 is TGTGCCAGCAGACGCACTGACAGTGTGAACACTGAAGCTTTCTTT. It translates to CASRRTDSVNTEAFF.

V is TRBV7-3 and J is TRBJ1-1; D uncertain. The germline V and J ends were trimmed by 2 bases and 11 bases, with 12 bases remaining between them. The germline V gene has CDR1 SGHTA and CDR2 FQGTGA. This CDR3 spans 12 amino acids. Here the CDR3 DNA reads TGTGCCAGCAGCTTAGATAGCGGGCCGGCTTTCTTT. Its protein product is CASSLDSGPAFF.

The chain recombines TRBV12-3 or TRBV12-4 with TRBJ2-3; D perhaps matches TRBD2 (5 bases). V lost 3 bases, J lost 7 bases, and 8 bases lay in between. There are 12 residues in the CDR3. The CDR3 spells CASSFLAHTQYF. CDR3 DNA sequence: TGTGCCAGCAGTTTCCTAGCACATACGCAGTATTTT.

The chain recombines TRBV6-2 or TRBV6-3 with TRBJ2-5; 7 bases fit TRBD2. Germline CDR1 is MNHEY and CDR2 is SVGEGT. The CDR3 sequence is 16 residues long. The V segment lost 4 bases and the J segment 5 bases; nucleotides outside the gene matches: 13. The CDR3 coding sequence is TGTGCCAGCAGTTTTTATCGGAGGAGGGAGGGGGAGACCCAGTACTTC. It encodes CASSFYRRREGETQYF.

V is TRBV15 and J is TRBJ2-2, with D possibly TRBD1 on 7 matching bases. This CDR3 spans 14 amino acids. The germline V gene encodes CDR1 LNHNV and CDR2 YYDKDF (reference sequence). V was clipped by 5 bases and J by 7 bases, with 14 bases between them. The CDR3 sequence: CATSGGGRVGELFF. CDR3 DNA: TGTGCCACCAGCGGAGGGGGCAGGGTCGGGGAGCTGTTTTTT. Together with reference TRBV15 and TRBJ2-2, the CDR3 gives the full variable domain: DAMVIQNPRYQVTQFGKPVTLSCSQTLNHNVMYWYQQKSSQAPKLLFHYYDKDFNNEADTPDNFQSRRPNTSFCFLDIRSPGLGDTAMYLCATSGGGRVGELFFGEGSRLTVL.

The chain has TRBV9 and TRBJ1-3; no definite D call. The V end lost 1 base, the J end lost 0 bases, and 5 bases lay between the germline ends. This CDR3 has 14 amino acids. Germline loops: CDR1 SGDLS, CDR2 YYNGEE. CDR3 sequence (DNA): TGTGCCAGCAGCGTATCCAGCTCTGGAAACACCATATATTTT. Its translation is CASSVSSSGNTIYF.

This clone occurred once. The chain couples TRBV19 to TRBJ2-7; the match to TRBD2 covers 13 bases. This CDR3 has 15 amino acids. V lost 6 bases and J lost 7; bases outside the gene matches: 9. Germline CDR1 reads LNHDA; CDR2 reads SQIVND (reference sequence). CDR3 sequence (DNA): TGTGCCAGTAGAGAATCGACTAGCGGGAGGAATGAGCAGTACTTC. The encoded protein is CASRESTSGRNEQYF.

CDR3 sequence (DNA): TGTGCCAGCAGCTCCCGCGGTAGCGGGAGCACAGATACGCAGTATTTT. Its protein is CASSSRGSGSTDTQYF. J is TRBJ2-3 and V is TRBV7-9; 7 bases agree with TRBD2. Germline CDR1 is SEHNR and CDR2 is FQNEAQ (reference sequence). This CDR3 has 16 amino acids. V lost 4 bases, J lost 0 bases, and 7 bases stayed unmatched. Complete variable domain (other parts from reference TRBV7-9 and TRBJ2-3): DTGVSQNPRHKITKRGQNVTFRCDPISEHNRLYWYRQTLGQGPEFLTYFQNEAQLEKSRLLSDRFSAERPKGSFSTLEIQRTEQGDSAMYLCASSSRGSGSTDTQYFGPGTRLTVL.

The chain links TRBV5-4 to TRBJ2-7; D possibly corresponds to TRBD1 (5 bases). Germline assignment: CDR1 SGHNT and CDR2 YYREEE (reference sequence). The V end lost 5 bases, the J end lost 7 bases, and 19 bases lay between the germline ends. This CDR3 has 14 amino acids. CDR3 sequence: CASSFQGLPLEQYF. The CDR3 nucleotides are TGTGCCAGCAGTTTCCAGGGCCTCCCCCTTGAGCAGTACTTC.

The V and J genes are TRBV6-1 and TRBJ2-7; 7 positions match TRBD1. This CDR3 comprises 16 residues. The V gene end was trimmed by 1 base and the J gene end by 4 bases; junction bases not matched to a gene: 10. Germline V gives CDR1 MNHNS, CDR2 SASEGT. The CDR3 nucleotides are TGTGCCAGCAGTGAAGGTGGGGCAGGGGGTCTTTACGAGCAGTACTTC. Translated: CASSEGGAGGLYEQYF.

This clone was observed at least ten times. The V and J genes are TRBV7-8 and TRBJ2-1; 7 bases match TRBD1. V was clipped by 5 bases and J by 9 bases; unmatched bases: 19. Per the germline V gene, CDR1 is SGHVS and CDR2 is FQNEAQ. The CDR3 runs to 17 residues. The CDR3 bases are TGTGCCAGCAGCAAGGCAGAGGGGGCTAGGGGCGCAGGTGAGCAGTTCTTC. Amino acids: CASSKAEGARGAGEQFF.

The chain is built from TRBV5-1 and TRBJ2-5; D might be TRBD1 (7 bases). Per the germline V gene, CDR1 is SGHRS and CDR2 is YFSETQ. Trimming removed 4 bases at V and 4 bases at J, with 11 bases between. The CDR3 spans 13 residues. CDR3 sequence: CASSAQGGETQYF. Here the CDR3 DNA reads TGCGCCAGCAGCGCCCAGGGGGGAGAGACCCAGTACTTC.

In regard to this clone: The same CDR3 can be traced to other DNA sequences in this sample. The rearrangement links TRBV5-1 to TRBJ2-3; 8 nucleotides align to TRBD2. V dropped 0 bases and J dropped 4; count of bases not matched to a gene: 4. This CDR3 has 15 amino acids. CDR1 is SGHRS, CDR2 YFSETQ, per germline. The CDR3: CASSLVGRGPDTQYF. CDR3 nucleotide sequence: TGCGCCAGCAGCTTGGTCGGGAGGGGTCCAGATACGCAGTATTTT.

V usage is TRBV9 and J usage is TRBJ2-7, with TRBD2 identical over 7 bases. CDR1 and CDR2 (germline): SGDLS, YYNGEE. This CDR3 spans 14 amino acids. The J segment lost 6 bases and the V segment lost 0 bases, leaving 6 bases of the junction unmatched. The CDR3 DNA is TGTGCCAGCAGCGTAGAAGGGGCGGGGGTCGAGCAGTACTTC. This encodes CASSVEGAGVEQYF.

The chain links TRBV2 to TRBJ1-6, with D perhaps matching TRBD1 (5 bases). The V end was cut by 1 base, the J end by 6 bases, with 10 bases between. The CDR3 totals 15 residues. The germline CDR1 and CDR2 sequences are SNHLY and FYNNEI. Here the CDR3 reads CASSEGRVGNSPLHF. As DNA, the CDR3 is TGTGCCAGCAGTGAAGGCAGGGTCGGTAATTCACCCCTCCACTTT.

The V call is TRBV7-2, the J call TRBJ1-6; maybe TRBD1 (5 bases). Trimming took 2 bases from V and 10 from J, leaving 9 bases between them. CDR1 is SGHTA and CDR2 is FQGNSA in the germline V gene. The CDR3 is made up of 13 amino acids. The CDR3, as DNA: TGTGCCAGCAGCTTAACGGGGGACTCACCCCTCCACTTT. Translated, it gives CASSLTGDSPLHF.